The rows below give T cell receptor beta chains drawn from one sample of a study of T cell responses to AZD1222 COVID-19 vaccine. Profiled with immunoSEQ multiplex PCR; TCRdb holds only in-frame clones, not every one. The sample includes approximately 97,000 clones, about four fifths seen only once; the top ten take approximately 17%. The sequencing here drew on peripheral blood, taken on day 0 of AZD1222 vaccination. The receptors shown here come from an adult in good health. CDR3s leave out the opening cysteine and the closing phenylalanine or tryptophan.

TRBV19	15	TRBJ2-6	ASMSGTGVSGANVLT
TRBV13	16	TRBJ1-3	ASSLGSTGTGSGNTIY
TRBV7-2	11	TRBJ1-2	ASSSEYNYGYT
TRBV30	11	TRBJ1-1	AWSVNPGLGAF
TRBV24-1	10	TRBJ1-2	ATSDLIGGYT
TRBV11-1	11	TRBJ1-5	ASSPDRNQPQH
TRBV7-9	13	TRBJ1-4	ASSERGEISEKLF
TRBV2	13	TRBJ1-2	ASTPRGGQFTGYT
TRBV7-8	14	TRBJ1-2	ASSASPPASLSGYT
TRBV6-5	10	TRBJ2-2	ASTSWTGELF
TRBV5-8	14	TRBJ2-3	ASSFGLTTDTDTQY
TRBV2	12	TRBJ2-5	ASSEGQPVKTQY
TRBV6-5	10	TRBJ1-6	ASSLRNSPLH
TRBV19	11	TRBJ2-5	ASSQDIHETQY
TRBV4-2	13	TRBJ2-1	ASRPTGPRDNEQF